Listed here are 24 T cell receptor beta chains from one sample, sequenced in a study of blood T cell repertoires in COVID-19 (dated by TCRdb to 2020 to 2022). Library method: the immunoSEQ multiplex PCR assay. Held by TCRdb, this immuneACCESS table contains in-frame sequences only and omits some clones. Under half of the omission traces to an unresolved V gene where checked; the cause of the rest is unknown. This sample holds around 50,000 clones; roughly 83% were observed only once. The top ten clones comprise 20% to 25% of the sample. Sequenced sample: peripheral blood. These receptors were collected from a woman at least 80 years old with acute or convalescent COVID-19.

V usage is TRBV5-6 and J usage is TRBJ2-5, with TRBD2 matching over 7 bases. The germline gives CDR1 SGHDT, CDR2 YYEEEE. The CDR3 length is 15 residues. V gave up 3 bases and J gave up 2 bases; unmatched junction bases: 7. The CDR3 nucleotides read TGTGCCAGCAGCTGGCTGGCAGCGGGGCAAGAGACCCAGTACTTC. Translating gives CASSWLAAGQETQYF. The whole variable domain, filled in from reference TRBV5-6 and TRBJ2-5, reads DAGVTQSPTHLIKTRGQQVTLRCSPKSGHDTVSWYQQALGQGPQFIFQYYEEEERQRGNFPDRFSGHQFPNYSSELNVNALLLGDSALYLCASSWLAAGQETQYFGPGTRLLVL.

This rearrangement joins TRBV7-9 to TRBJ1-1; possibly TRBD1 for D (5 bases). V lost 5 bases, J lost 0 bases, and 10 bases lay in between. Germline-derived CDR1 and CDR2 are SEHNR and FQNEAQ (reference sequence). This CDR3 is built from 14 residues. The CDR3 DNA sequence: TGTGCCAGCAGCCTATCGACAGTGAACACTGAAGCTTTCTTT. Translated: CASSLSTVNTEAFF.

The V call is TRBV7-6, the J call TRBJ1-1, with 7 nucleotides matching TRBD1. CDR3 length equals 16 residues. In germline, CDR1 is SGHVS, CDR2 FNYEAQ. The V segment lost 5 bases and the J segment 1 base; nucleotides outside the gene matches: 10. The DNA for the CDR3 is TGTGCCAGCAGCGCGTCACAGGGGTTGGCGAACACTGAAGCTTTCTTT. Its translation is CASSASQGLANTEAFF.

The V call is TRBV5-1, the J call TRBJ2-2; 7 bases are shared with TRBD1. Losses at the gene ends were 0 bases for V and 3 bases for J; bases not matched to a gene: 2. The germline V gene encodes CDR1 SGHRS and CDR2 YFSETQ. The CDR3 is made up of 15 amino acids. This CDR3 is CASSLGQGYTGELFF. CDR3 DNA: TGCGCCAGCAGCTTGGGACAGGGATACACCGGGGAGCTGTTTTTT.

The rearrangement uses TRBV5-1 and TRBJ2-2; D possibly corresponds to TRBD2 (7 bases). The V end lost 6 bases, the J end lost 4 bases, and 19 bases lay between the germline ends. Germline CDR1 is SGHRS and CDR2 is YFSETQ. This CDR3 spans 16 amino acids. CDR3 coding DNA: TGCGCCAGCAAGACGGGGGGCGCGAGGATCACCGGGGAGCTGTTTTTT. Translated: CASKTGGARITGELFF.

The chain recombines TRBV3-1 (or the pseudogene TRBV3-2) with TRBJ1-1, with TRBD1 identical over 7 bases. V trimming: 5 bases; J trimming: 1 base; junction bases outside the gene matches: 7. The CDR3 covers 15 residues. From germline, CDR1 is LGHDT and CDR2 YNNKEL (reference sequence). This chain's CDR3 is CASSTRTGSNTEAFF. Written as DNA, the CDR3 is TGTGCCAGCAGCACCCGGACAGGTTCGAACACTGAAGCTTTCTTT.

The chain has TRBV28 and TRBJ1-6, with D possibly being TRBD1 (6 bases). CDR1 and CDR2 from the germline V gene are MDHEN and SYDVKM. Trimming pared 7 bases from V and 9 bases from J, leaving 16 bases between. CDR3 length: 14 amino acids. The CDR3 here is CASTIGGLGSPLHF. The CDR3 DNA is TGTGCCAGCACCATAGGGGGATTGGGTTCACCCCTCCACTTT.

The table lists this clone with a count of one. The DNA of the CDR3 is TGTGCCAGCAGTAGACAGGGGCCAAACACTGAAGCTTTCTTT. The encoded protein is CASSRQGPNTEAFF. The rearrangement joins TRBV11-3 to TRBJ1-1, with 8 bases aligning to TRBD1. Germline V gives CDR1 SGHNT, CDR2 YENEEA. This CDR3 has 14 amino acids. Losses at the gene ends were 6 bases for V and 2 bases for J; bases not matched to a gene: 5.

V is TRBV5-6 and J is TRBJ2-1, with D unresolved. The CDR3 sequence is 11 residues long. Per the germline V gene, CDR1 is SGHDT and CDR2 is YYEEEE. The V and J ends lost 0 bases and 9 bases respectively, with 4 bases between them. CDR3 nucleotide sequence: TGTGCCAGCAGCTTGGAGCTTGAGCAGTTCTTC. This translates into CASSLELEQFF.

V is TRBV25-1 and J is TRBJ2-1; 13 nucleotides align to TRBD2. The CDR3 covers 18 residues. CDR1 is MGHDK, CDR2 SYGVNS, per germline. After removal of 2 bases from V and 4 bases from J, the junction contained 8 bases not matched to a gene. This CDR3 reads CASSERGGLAGFYNEQFF. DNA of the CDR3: TGTGCCAGCAGTGAAAGGGGGGGACTAGCGGGGTTTTACAATGAGCAGTTCTTC.

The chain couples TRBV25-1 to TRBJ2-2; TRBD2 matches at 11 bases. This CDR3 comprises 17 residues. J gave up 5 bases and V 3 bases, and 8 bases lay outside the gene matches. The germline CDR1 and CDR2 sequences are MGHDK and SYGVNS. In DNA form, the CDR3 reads TGTGCCAGCAGTGATTTTGTGACTAGCGGGATAACCGGGGAGCTGTTTTTT. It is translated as CASSDFVTSGITGELFF.

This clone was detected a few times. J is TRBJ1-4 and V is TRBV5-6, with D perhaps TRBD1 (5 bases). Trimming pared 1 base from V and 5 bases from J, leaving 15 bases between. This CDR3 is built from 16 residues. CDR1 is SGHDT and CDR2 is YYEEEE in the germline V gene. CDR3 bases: TGTGCCAGCAGCTTGCGCGGGGCAGGGATGAATGAAAAACTGTTTTTT. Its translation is CASSLRGAGMNEKLFF.

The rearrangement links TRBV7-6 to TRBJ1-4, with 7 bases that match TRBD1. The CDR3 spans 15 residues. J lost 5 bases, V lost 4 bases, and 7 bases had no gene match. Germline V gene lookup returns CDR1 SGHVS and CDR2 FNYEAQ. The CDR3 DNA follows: TGTGCCAGCAGCTCAAACAGGGGCGCAAATGAAAAACTGTTTTTT. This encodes CASSSNRGANEKLFF.

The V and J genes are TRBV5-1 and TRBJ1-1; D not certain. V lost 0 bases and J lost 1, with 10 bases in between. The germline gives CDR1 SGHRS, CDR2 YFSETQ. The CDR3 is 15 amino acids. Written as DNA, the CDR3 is TGCGCCAGCAGCTTGGTTCCGGGTTCGAACACTGAAGCTTTCTTT. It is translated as CASSLVPGSNTEAFF. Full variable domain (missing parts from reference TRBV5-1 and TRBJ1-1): KAGVTQTPRYLIKTRGQQVTLSCSPISGHRSVSWYQQTPGQGLQFLFEYFSETQRNKGNFPGRFSGRQFSNSRSEMNVSTLELGDSALYLCASSLVPGSNTEAFFGQGTRLTVV.

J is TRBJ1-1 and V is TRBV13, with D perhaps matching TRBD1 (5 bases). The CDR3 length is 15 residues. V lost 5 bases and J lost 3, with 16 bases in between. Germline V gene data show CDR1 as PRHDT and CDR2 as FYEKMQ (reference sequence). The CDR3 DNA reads TGTGCCAGCAGCGCTCGGGGGGACGGGGACACTGAAGCTTTCTTT. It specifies CASSARGDGDTEAFF.

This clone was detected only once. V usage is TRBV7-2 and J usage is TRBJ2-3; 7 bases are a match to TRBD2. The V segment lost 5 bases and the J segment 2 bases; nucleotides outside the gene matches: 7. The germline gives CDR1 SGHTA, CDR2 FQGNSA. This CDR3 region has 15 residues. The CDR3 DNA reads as TGTGCCAGCAGCCCCTGGACTAGTAACACAGATACGCAGTATTTT. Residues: CASSPWTSNTDTQYF.

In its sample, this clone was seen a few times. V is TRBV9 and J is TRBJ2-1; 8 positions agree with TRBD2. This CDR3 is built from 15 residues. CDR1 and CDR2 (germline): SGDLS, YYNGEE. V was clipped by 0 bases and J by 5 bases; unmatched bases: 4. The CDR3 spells CASSVEAGADNEQFF. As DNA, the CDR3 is TGTGCCAGCAGCGTAGAAGCGGGGGCCGACAATGAGCAGTTCTTC.

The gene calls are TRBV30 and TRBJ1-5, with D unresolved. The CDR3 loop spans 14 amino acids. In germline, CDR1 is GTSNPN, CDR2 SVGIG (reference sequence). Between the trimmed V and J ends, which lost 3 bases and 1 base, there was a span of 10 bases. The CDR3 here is CAWSLVGSNQPQHF. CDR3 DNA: TGTGCCTGGAGCCTTGTTGGCAGCAATCAGCCCCAGCATTTT.

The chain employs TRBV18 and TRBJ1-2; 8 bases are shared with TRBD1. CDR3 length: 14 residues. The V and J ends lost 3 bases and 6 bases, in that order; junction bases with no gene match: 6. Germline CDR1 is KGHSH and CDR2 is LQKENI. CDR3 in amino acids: CASSPTDRADGYTF. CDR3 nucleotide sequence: TGTGCCAGCTCACCTACGGACAGGGCGGATGGCTACACCTTC.

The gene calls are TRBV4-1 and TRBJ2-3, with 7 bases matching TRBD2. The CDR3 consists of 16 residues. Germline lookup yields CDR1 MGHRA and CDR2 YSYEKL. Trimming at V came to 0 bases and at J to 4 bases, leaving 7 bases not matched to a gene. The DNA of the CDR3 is TGCGCCAGCAGCCAAGAGGGGCTAGCGGTCCCAGATACGCAGTATTTT. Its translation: CASSQEGLAVPDTQYF.

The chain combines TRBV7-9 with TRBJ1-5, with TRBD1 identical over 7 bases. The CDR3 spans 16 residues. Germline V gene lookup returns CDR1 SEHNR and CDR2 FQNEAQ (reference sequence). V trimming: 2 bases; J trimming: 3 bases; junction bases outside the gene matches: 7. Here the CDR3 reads CASSLLLGGVNQPQHF. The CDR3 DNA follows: TGTGCCAGCAGCTTATTGTTAGGGGGCGTCAATCAGCCCCAGCATTTT.

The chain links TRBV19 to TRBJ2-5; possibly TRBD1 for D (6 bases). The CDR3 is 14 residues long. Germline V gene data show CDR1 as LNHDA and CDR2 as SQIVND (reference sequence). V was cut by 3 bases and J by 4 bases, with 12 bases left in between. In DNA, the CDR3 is TGTGCCAGTAGTATCTCGGACAGAGGAGAGACCCAGTACTTC. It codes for CASSISDRGETQYF.

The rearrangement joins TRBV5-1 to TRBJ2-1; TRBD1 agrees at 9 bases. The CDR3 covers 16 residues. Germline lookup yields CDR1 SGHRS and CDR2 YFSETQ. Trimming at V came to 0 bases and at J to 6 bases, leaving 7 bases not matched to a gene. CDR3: CASSLAARQGGNEQFF. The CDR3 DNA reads TGCGCCAGCAGCTTGGCCGCGAGACAGGGGGGCAATGAGCAGTTCTTC.

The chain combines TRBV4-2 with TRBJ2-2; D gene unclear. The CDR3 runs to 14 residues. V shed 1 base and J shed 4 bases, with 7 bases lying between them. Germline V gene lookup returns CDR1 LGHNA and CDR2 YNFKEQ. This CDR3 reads CASSQGRGTGELFF. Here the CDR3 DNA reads TGTGCCAGCAGCCAAGGTCGCGGCACCGGGGAGCTGTTTTTT.